One sample yielded the 19 T cell receptor beta chains listed below, sequenced in a study of T cell changes during pregnancy in multiple sclerosis. The method was immunoSEQ multiplex PCR; TCRdb's version includes in-frame clones alone and lacks a portion of them. The table shows tens of thousands of clones, with 85% to 90% occurring only once. The material sequenced was CD8+ T cells from peripheral blood mononuclear cells, taken after pregnancy. These receptor sequences come from a female donor with multiple sclerosis, enrolled in a pregnancy study.

V usage is TRBV7-3 and J usage is TRBJ2-1, with 9 bases identical to TRBD2. The CDR3 has 15 residues. Per germline, CDR1 SGHTA and CDR2 FQGTGA. V was pared by 2 bases and J by 3 bases, with 2 bases of the junction left unmatched. The CDR3: CASSLLAGNYNEQFF. The CDR3 DNA reads as TGTGCCAGCAGCTTACTAGCGGGGAACTACAATGAGCAGTTCTTC.

This rearrangement joins TRBV9 to TRBJ2-7; 7 positions match TRBD1. This CDR3 is 15 amino acids long. With V trimmed by 4 bases and J by 1 base, 8 bases remained unmatched. In germline, CDR1 is SGDLS, CDR2 YYNGEE. The CDR3 DNA is TGTGCCAGCAGCCACGACAGGGACGCTTCCTACGAGCAGTACTTC. This encodes CASSHDRDASYEQYF. The whole variable domain, filled in from reference TRBV9 and TRBJ2-7, reads DSGVTQTPKHLITATGQRVTLRCSPRSGDLSVYWYQQSLDQGLQFLIQYYNGEERAKGNILERFSAQQFPDLHSELNLSSLELGDSALYFCASSHDRDASYEQYFGPGTRLTVT.

The V and J genes are TRBV27 and TRBJ2-7; D is possibly TRBD2 (7 bases). Trimming took off 7 bases at V and 4 bases at J, with 23 bases between the two ends. The CDR3 totals 16 residues. CDR1 is MNHEY, CDR2 SMNVEV, per germline (reference sequence). This CDR3 is CASTPLGGGLPYEQYF. The CDR3 DNA sequence: TGTGCCAGCACACCCCTAGGGGGGGGCCTTCCTTACGAGCAGTACTTC.

The V and J genes are TRBV1 and TRBJ2-3; TRBD2 is the table's D call and was not checked against the DNA. TRBV1 is recorded as a pseudogene. The length of the CDR3 is 15 residues. The DNA for the CDR3 is TGCACCAGCAGCGGGGGGACTAGCGAAGCAGATACGCAGTATTTT. Translation: CTSSGGTSEADTQYF.

The chain employs TRBV5-6 and TRBJ2-1; TRBD1 might be the D (5 bases). Germline CDR1 reads SGHDT; CDR2 reads YYEEEE. V was trimmed by 4 bases and J by 8 bases, leaving 19 bases between them. This CDR3 has 15 amino acids. This CDR3 is CASSVTGTNRDEQFF. The DNA for the CDR3 is TGTGCCAGCAGCGTCACAGGAACTAACCGTGATGAGCAGTTCTTC.

CDR3 residues: CASKASGGEQFF. DNA of the CDR3: TGCGCCAGCAAGGCGAGCGGGGGCGAGCAGTTCTTC. This chain connects TRBV5-1 to TRBJ2-1; TRBD2 matches 8 bases. In germline, CDR1 is SGHRS, CDR2 YFSETQ. V gave up 6 bases and J gave up 10 bases; unmatched junction bases: 6. The CDR3 totals 12 residues. Drawing the rest from reference TRBV5-1 and TRBJ2-1, the complete variable domain is KAGVTQTPRYLIKTRGQQVTLSCSPISGHRSVSWYQQTPGQGLQFLFEYFSETQRNKGNFPGRFSGRQFSNSRSEMNVSTLELGDSALYLCASKASGGEQFFGPGTRLTVL.

This sequence joins TRBV4-1 and TRBJ1-1, with D possibly being TRBD1 (5 bases). The germline gives CDR1 MGHRA, CDR2 YSYEKL. Trimming left V 4 bases short and J 4 bases short, with 10 bases between. This CDR3 is 13 amino acids long. CDR3 coding DNA: TGCGCCAGCAGCCCCGGTAGGGGCACTGAAGCTTTCTTT. This sequence encodes CASSPGRGTEAFF.

Only a few counts were recorded for this clone. V gene TRBV5-4 combines with J gene TRBJ1-5; D call uncertain. The CDR3 runs 14 residues. CDR1 SGHNT and CDR2 YYREEE come from the germline V gene (reference sequence). V lost 1 base, J lost 4 bases, and 9 bases lay in between. The chain's CDR3 is CASSLYGENQPQHF. CDR3 in DNA: TGTGCCAGCAGCTTGTACGGTGAAAATCAGCCCCAGCATTTT.

This chain joins TRBV11-1 and TRBJ1-1; 8 positions match TRBD1. V lost 7 bases and J lost 5; bases outside the gene matches: 9. Germline lookup yields CDR1 SGHAT and CDR2 FQDESV (reference sequence). There are 14 residues in the CDR3. CDR3 protein: CASTPGQGGTEAFF. For the CDR3, the DNA is TGTGCCAGCACACCTGGACAGGGAGGGACTGAAGCTTTCTTT.

CDR3 protein: CASSARQGGYEQYF. CDR3 coding DNA: TGTGCCAGCAGCGCGCGACAGGGGGGCTACGAGCAGTACTTC. This chain uses TRBV11-1 with TRBJ2-7, with 9 bases identical to TRBD1. J was trimmed by 3 bases and V by 5 bases; bases with no gene match: 5. The length of the CDR3 is 14 residues. Germline CDR1 and CDR2: SGHAT and FQDESV (reference sequence).

The chain employs TRBV25-1 and TRBJ2-3; 11 nucleotides align to TRBD1. Germline CDR1 is MGHDK and CDR2 is SYGVNS. This CDR3 contains 17 residues. J was trimmed by 4 bases and V by 1 base; bases with no gene match: 7. The CDR3 DNA reads TGTGCCAGCAGTGAATCCGGGACAGGGGGAAGAGCAGATACGCAGTATTTT. Amino acids: CASSESGTGGRADTQYF.

The V call is TRBV9, the J call TRBJ2-1, with TRBD2 matching over 16 bases. CDR3 size: 19 residues. V was clipped by 3 bases and J by 0 bases; unmatched bases: 6. Germline CDR1 reads SGDLS; CDR2 reads YYNGEE. The CDR3 reads CASSDEGTSGGASYNEQFF. CDR3 sequence (DNA): TGTGCCAGCAGCGATGAGGGGACTAGCGGGGGGGCCTCCTACAATGAGCAGTTCTTC.

This chain joins TRBV4-1 and TRBJ2-7; D unresolved. The germline V and J ends were trimmed by 0 bases and 2 bases, with 8 bases remaining between them. This CDR3 has 14 amino acids. Germline V gene sequence: CDR1 MGHRA, CDR2 YSYEKL. The DNA of the CDR3 is TGCGCCAGCAGCCAAGAGGGCAGCACCTACGAGCAGTACTTC. This codes for CASSQEGSTYEQYF.

This clone was seen once. J is TRBJ1-3 and V is TRBV10-3; D is undetermined. CDR1 ENHRY and CDR2 SYGVKD come from the germline V gene. The CDR3 is 14 residues long. With 3 bases removed from V and 11 bases from J, the gap between germline ends came to 17 bases. CDR3 DNA: TGTGCCATCAGTGATATCTCCTACTCGTCGGCCATATATTTT. Amino acid sequence: CAISDISYSSAIYF.

The rearrangement links TRBV4-1 to TRBJ1-1; the D gene is possibly TRBD1 (6 bases). This CDR3 spans 12 amino acids. Germline CDR1 is MGHRA and CDR2 is YSYEKL. Between the trimmed V and J ends, which lost 2 bases and 10 bases, there was a span of 11 bases. In DNA form, the CDR3 reads TGCGCCAGCAGCCAACTAGGGGGGGGAGCTTTCTTT. It translates to CASSQLGGGAFF.

This clone has a single count. The gene calls are TRBV19 and TRBJ2-5, with D possibly matching TRBD1 (5 bases). CDR3 size: 13 residues. Between the trimmed V and J ends, which lost 7 bases and 2 bases, there was a span of 11 bases. Germline loops: CDR1 LNHDA, CDR2 SQIVND (reference sequence). The CDR3 spells CASKPGRQETQYF. CDR3 bases: TGTGCCAGTAAACCAGGGCGACAAGAGACCCAGTACTTC.

The chain recombines TRBV5-6 with TRBJ2-7, with unresolved D. Trimming took 4 bases from V and 7 from J, leaving 18 bases between them. The CDR3 spans 14 residues. Germline CDR1 SGHDT, CDR2 YYEEEE. The CDR3 here is CASSSGLGYGEQYF. DNA of the CDR3: TGTGCCAGCAGCAGTGGTCTCGGGTATGGGGAGCAGTACTTC. Looking up the rest from reference TRBV5-6 and TRBJ2-7 gives the full variable domain: DAGVTQSPTHLIKTRGQQVTLRCSPKSGHDTVSWYQQALGQGPQFIFQYYEEEERQRGNFPDRFSGHQFPNYSSELNVNALLLGDSALYLCASSSGLGYGEQYFGPGTRLTVT.

The gene calls are TRBV9 and TRBJ2-2; 11 bases align to TRBD1. The CDR3 spans 17 residues. With V trimmed by 5 bases and J by 0 bases, 6 bases remained unmatched. Germline CDR1 SGDLS, CDR2 YYNGEE. DNA of the CDR3: TGTGCCAGCAGGGACGGGACAGGGGGGCCGAACACCGGGGAGCTGTTTTTT. It translates to CASRDGTGGPNTGELFF.

The gene calls are TRBV7-2 and TRBJ2-7, with unresolved D. The V and J ends lost 6 bases and 0 bases respectively, with 6 bases between them. CDR3 size: 12 residues. Germline V gives CDR1 SGHTA, CDR2 FQGNSA. The CDR3 DNA sequence: TGTGCCAGCAGATACAACTCCTACGAGCAGTACTTC. Its translation: CASRYNSYEQYF.